Following are 7 T cell receptor beta chains from one sample sequenced in a study of blood T cell repertoires in COVID-19. Only in-frame clones appear in the TCRdb table, and some are missing; sequencing was by immunoSEQ multiplex PCR. The table lists 85,000 to 95,000 clones, around 87% of them singletons. The sample was peripheral blood. These receptors originate from a human donor with acute or convalescent COVID-19. The donor label of this sample is uncertain.

The V and J genes are TRBV19 and TRBJ1-5; D unclear. V lost 6 bases to trimming and J lost 0 bases, with 9 bases between them. The CDR3 runs to 14 residues. Germline CDR1 is LNHDA and CDR2 is SQIVND (reference sequence). Here the CDR3 reads CASSPSVSNQPQHF. DNA of the CDR3: TGTGCCAGTAGCCCCTCTGTTAGCAATCAGCCCCAGCATTTT.

The genes are TRBV18 and TRBJ1-2; D is unresolved. V was cut by 0 bases and J by 7 bases, with 12 bases left in between. CDR3 length: 14 residues. Germline V gives CDR1 KGHSH, CDR2 LQKENI. The CDR3 DNA reads as TGTGCCAGCTCACCACCCGGCCGGGTCTCTGGCTACACCTTC. Its translation: CASSPPGRVSGYTF.

The V and J genes are TRBV3-1 (or the pseudogene TRBV3-2) and TRBJ1-2; D gene ambiguous. With 0 bases removed from V and 0 bases from J, the gap between germline ends came to 5 bases. The CDR3 has 14 amino acids. In germline, CDR1 is LGHDT, CDR2 YNNKEL (reference sequence). As DNA, the CDR3 is TGTGCCAGCAGCCAAGACTCTCCTAACTATGGCTACACCTTC. Protein: CASSQDSPNYGYTF.

This sequence joins TRBV11-3 and TRBJ1-1; 8 bases are a match to TRBD1. CDR3 length: 16 amino acids. Looked up from germline, CDR1 is SGHNT and CDR2 is YENEEA. With V trimmed by 5 bases and J by 6 bases, 14 bases remained unmatched. The CDR3 region is CASSPGGAGGSSEAFF. CDR3 bases: TGTGCCAGCAGCCCCGGAGGGGCAGGGGGCAGTTCTGAAGCTTTCTTT.

This rearrangement joins TRBV5-6 to TRBJ2-7, with D possibly TRBD1 on 5 matching bases. CDR3 length: 14 residues. Germline V gene lookup returns CDR1 SGHDT and CDR2 YYEEEE. V shed 3 bases and J shed 5 bases, with 15 bases lying between them. The CDR3, as DNA: TGTGCCAGCAGCTCTTGGGGCGGTTCCGACGAGCAGTACTTC. Translating it yields CASSSWGGSDEQYF.

This chain connects TRBV5-1 to TRBJ2-1; TRBD2 matches 8 bases. The CDR3 totals 16 residues. The germline V gene encodes CDR1 SGHRS and CDR2 YFSETQ. V lost 5 bases, J lost 7 bases, and 14 bases stayed unmatched. In DNA, the CDR3 is TGCGCCAGCAGATCCACGGGACTAGACCTAGGAAATGAGCAGTTCTTC. This codes for CASRSTGLDLGNEQFF.

The J gene is TRBJ2-2, the V gene TRBV7-2, with 10 bases identical to TRBD1. The CDR3 is 17 amino acids. Germline V gene data show CDR1 as SGHTA and CDR2 as FQGNSA. Unmatched junction bases numbered 10, after V lost 5 bases and J lost 4 bases. CDR3: CASSRRGTGVGTGELFF. In DNA, the CDR3 is TGTGCCAGCAGCCGGCGAGGGACAGGGGTGGGCACCGGGGAGCTGTTTTTT.